This T cell receptor beta chain originates from a study of cytomegalovirus exposure and HLA in healthy donors. This PCR relied on a set of 60 Vbeta primers and 13 Jbeta primers. Assay: immunoSEQ multiplex PCR; the TCRdb copy retains only in-frame clones and omits some. The sample includes roughly 250,000 clones, roughly 80% of them seen just once. This CDR3 comprises 12 residues. Germline values: CDR1 SNHLY, CDR2 FYNNEI. Trimming removed 8 bases from V and 0 bases from J, with 5 bases in between. This clonotype was sampled from a girl aged 2 to 9 in good health and CMV-seronegative. The genes are TRBV2 and TRBJ1-3; D is uncertain. Input material: PBMCs. CDR3 amino acids: CASLYSGNTIYF. The DNA for the CDR3 is TGTGCCAGCCTATACTCTGGAAACACCATATATTTT.